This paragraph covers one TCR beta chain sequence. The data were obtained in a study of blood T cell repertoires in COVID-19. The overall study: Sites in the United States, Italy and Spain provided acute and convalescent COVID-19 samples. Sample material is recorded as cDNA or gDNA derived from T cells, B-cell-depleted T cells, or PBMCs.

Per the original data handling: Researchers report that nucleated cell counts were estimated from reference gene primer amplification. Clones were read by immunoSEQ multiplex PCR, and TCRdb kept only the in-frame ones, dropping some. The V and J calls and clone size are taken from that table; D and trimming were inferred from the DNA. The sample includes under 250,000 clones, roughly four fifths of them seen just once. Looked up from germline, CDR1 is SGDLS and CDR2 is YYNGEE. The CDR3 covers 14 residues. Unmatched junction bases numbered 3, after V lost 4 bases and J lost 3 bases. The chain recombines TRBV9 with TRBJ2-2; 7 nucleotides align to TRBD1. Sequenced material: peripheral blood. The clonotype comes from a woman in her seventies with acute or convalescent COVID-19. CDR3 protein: CASSRQGDTGELFF. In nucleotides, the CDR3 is TGTGCCAGCAGCCGACAGGGCGACACCGGGGAGCTGTTTTTT.